This T cell receptor (beta chain) was sequenced in a study of early T cells in non-severe SARS-CoV-2 infection. Researchers attached unique molecular identifiers to individual cDNA molecules. One entry per CDR3 protein, called by TCRdb with MiXCR from the 5' RACE reads. The profile shows 97,000 or so distinct CDR3 sequences, under 15% of them singletons. Germline CDR1 reads SGHTA; CDR2 reads FQGNSA. CDR3 length equals 16 residues. The V gene end was trimmed by 1 base and the J gene end by 5 bases; junction bases not matched to a gene: 4. The TCR was taken from an adult who was a healthcare worker with PCR-confirmed SARS-CoV-2 infection or an uninfected control (not recorded which). This rearrangement joins TRBV7-2 to TRBJ2-3, with 12 bases identical to TRBD2. The sample consisted of whole blood. CDR3 sequence: CASSLGRGLAGDTQYF. Written as DNA, the CDR3 is TGTGCCAGCAGCTTAGGGAGGGGACTAGCGGGAGATACGCAGTATTTT.